Listed below are T cell receptor beta chains from one sample, sequenced in a study of T cells in localized non-small cell lung cancer. Sequencing used immunoSEQ multiplex PCR; TCRdb keeps in-frame clones, though not all of them. The table shows about 20,000 clones, with around nine tenths occurring only once. The sample consisted of peripheral blood, taken before any cancer treatment. These receptors were collected from a man between 35 and 75 years old with stage I lung adenocarcinoma. Both conserved end residues are trimmed from each CDR3.

CDR3	length	V
ASSPRSGATSYEQY	14	TRBV7-8
ASSFLGSYGVNADTQY	16	TRBV19
ASSPPRGQRTNYGYT	15	TRBV18
ASSEGVASTDTQY	13	TRBV6-1
ASSPAGTQSSGANVLT	16	TRBV5-1
SVDVTFKNTEAF	12	TRBV29-1
ASSLQGAFYGYT	12	TRBV11-2
AISGQGHEQY	10	TRBV10-3
ASSLPSGRAGSSEQY	15	TRBV5-4
ASRAGTGSEKLF	12	TRBV19
ASSTGGGSPVEKLF	14	TRBV19
ASSQKQGAFDEQF	13	TRBV27
ASSPNDRGGVYSNQPQH	17	TRBV18
ASSPDLYEQY	10	TRBV18
ASSLEASRNEQF	12	TRBV5-4
ASSTSGQNSKYGYT	14	TRBV19
ASSRTGNGNQPQH	13	TRBV2
ASSYSRSFRPQH	12	TRBV6-6
ASGPSGVSTDTQY	13	TRBV12-5
ASSYSRGNQPQH	12	TRBV6-6
ASSPETVSNQPQH	13	TRBV18
ASSQAQGAGEQF	12	TRBV4-1
ASSPGQGGVYGYT	13	TRBV19
ASSVDGTSGGPYGEQF	16	TRBV9
ASSIRAGDTQY	11	TRBV19
SVREGAGGNTQPQH	14	TRBV29-1
ASSSYPSGGGYAPQH	15	TRBV11-2
ASSMDPTVYNQPQH	14	TRBV19
ASMISGYNEQF	11	TRBV27
ATSRAGGYNEQF	12	TRBV15
ASSVGTAINTEAF	13	TRBV19
ATEYRSSESYEQY	13	TRBV19
AIRAPTGNTEAF	12	TRBV10-3
ASSLKAGGRYNEQF	14	TRBV2
ASSPYGRDSPLH	12	TRBV14
AWGGTSGIEQY	11	TRBV30
ASSHWGTEAF	10	TRBV23-1
ASTETFRLYEQY	12	TRBV25-1
ASSLRGWGEQY	11	TRBV11-3
ASSLRASSYNSPLH	14	TRBV7-8
ASSPTGGPSNYGYT	14	TRBV7-9
ASSLGQQNEKLF	12	TRBV5-1
ASSIRHGNSPLH	12	TRBV19
ASSRFLADRNTEAF	14	TRBV4-1
ASSLNPPRGEETQY	14	TRBV11-1
ASSLALGTSSNEQF	14	TRBV7-6
ASSLGTQTGLKTQY	14	TRBV5-6
AWSVSRAQGQPQH	13	TRBV30
ASSIVTGELF	10	TRBV19
ASSLSNQGYGYT	12	TRBV11-2